Following are 3 T cell receptor beta chains from one sample sequenced in a study of radiotherapy plus CTLA-4 blockade in lung cancer. Profiling relied on immunoSEQ multiplex PCR, and the TCRdb table lists in-frame clones only, not all of them. This sample has roughly 86,000 clones, with under 85% found just once. The material sequenced was peripheral blood, taken from a patient treated with radiotherapy plus ipilimumab. These receptor sequences come from a human donor with non-small cell lung cancer who had stable disease on radiotherapy plus ipilimumab.

The chain is built from TRBV7-9 and TRBJ1-4; D ambiguous. This CDR3 spans 13 amino acids. In germline, CDR1 is SEHNR, CDR2 FQNEAQ (reference sequence). The V end was cut by 5 bases, the J end by 4 bases, with 8 bases between. The CDR3 loop reads CASSPRINEKLFF. CDR3 sequence (DNA): TGTGCCAGCAGCCCTCGGATTAATGAAAAACTGTTTTTT.

The chain has TRBV5-5 and TRBJ1-1, with a tentative D call TRBD1 (5 bases). The germline V and J ends were trimmed by 0 bases and 1 base, with 10 bases remaining between them. The CDR3 spans 15 residues. Germline V gene data show CDR1 as SGHKS and CDR2 as YYEKEE (reference sequence). Here the CDR3 reads CASSLARGPNTEAFF. CDR3 nucleotides: TGTGCCAGCAGCTTGGCCCGGGGACCGAACACTGAAGCTTTCTTT.

CDR3 nucleotide sequence: TGCAGCGTTCCCAGGGGCCCCGCGGAGACCCAGTACTTC. Its protein product is CSVPRGPAETQYF. V gene TRBV29-1 combines with J gene TRBJ2-5; D is perhaps TRBD1 (6 bases). The CDR3 runs to 13 residues. CDR1 and CDR2 from the germline V gene are SQVTM and ANQGSEA. V was clipped by 5 bases and J by 5 bases, with 15 bases between them. The entire variable domain, with the rest obtained from reference TRBV29-1 and TRBJ2-5, is as follows: SAVISQKPSRDICQRGTSLTIQCQVDSQVTMMFWYRQQPGQSLTLIATANQGSEATYESGFVIDKFPISRPNLTFSTLTVSNMSPEDSSIYLCSVPRGPAETQYFGPGTRLLVL.